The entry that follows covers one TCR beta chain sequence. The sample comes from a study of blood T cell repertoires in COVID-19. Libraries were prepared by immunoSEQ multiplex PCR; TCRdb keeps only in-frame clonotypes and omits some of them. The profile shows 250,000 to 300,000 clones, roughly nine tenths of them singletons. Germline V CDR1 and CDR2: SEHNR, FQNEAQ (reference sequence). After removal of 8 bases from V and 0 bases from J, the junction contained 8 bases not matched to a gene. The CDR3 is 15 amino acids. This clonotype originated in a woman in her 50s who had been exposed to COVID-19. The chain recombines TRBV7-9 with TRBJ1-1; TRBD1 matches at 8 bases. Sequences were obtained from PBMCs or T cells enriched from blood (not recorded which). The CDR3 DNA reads TGTGCCAGCTCAACTTGGACAGGGCTGAACACTGAAGCTTTCTTT. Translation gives CASSTWTGLNTEAFF.